This T cell receptor (beta chain) originates from a study of blood T cells in healthy people across ages. General study points: Any conclusive comparison of naive versus antigen-experienced cells was prevented by using unsorted PBMCs.

About this clonotype itself: No antigen is known for it.

V was clipped by 3 bases and J by 4 bases, with 12 bases between them. From germline, CDR1 is MGHRA and CDR2 YSYEKL. This CDR3 contains 14 residues. Primed by a sample-barcoded 5' primer and a J-beta primer mix, a second PCR proceeded for 7 to 11 cycles. TCRdb itself ran the 5' RACE reads through MiXCR, one entry per CDR3 protein. The table has roughly 1.5 million distinct CDR3 sequences, less than 45% seen once. The TCR comes from a woman aged 18-29 years in good health. Sequencing was performed on blood. V usage is TRBV4-1 and J usage is TRBJ1-1, with D unresolved. CDR3 in amino acids: CASSQLSRLTEAFF. CDR3 DNA: TGCGCCAGCAGCCAGTTAAGTCGCCTCACTGAAGCTTTCTTT.